This T cell receptor beta chain was identified in a study of CD8 T cells in ankylosing spondylitis. Study-level results: Peripheral blood samples showed relatively rare disease-linked clones, and these clones were CD8+. The study looked at matched synovial fluid samples from ankylosing spondylitis patients. Disease-linked clones were reported to be significantly enriched there. Made up of 7 to 9 highly homologous variants, a TCR beta motif appeared characteristic of ankylosing spondylitis blood.

This clonotype came up many times. The antigen is undetermined. 5'-RACE, quantitative and with molecular barcodes, yielded the TCR beta libraries. TCRdb ran MiXCR on the 5' RACE reads and lists one entry per CDR3 protein. The data contain 500,000 to 650,000 distinct CDR3 sequences, under 5.5% of them singletons. CDR3 length equals 14 residues. The germline V gene encodes CDR1 LGHNA and CDR2 YSLEER. The V and J ends lost 0 bases and 11 bases respectively, with 13 bases between them. Material: blood, either unsorted or a sorted T cell fraction (not recorded which). This chain links TRBV4-3 with TRBJ1-4; the D gene is possibly TRBD1 (6 bases). The clonotype comes from a male donor with ankylosing spondylitis. The CDR3 DNA sequence: TGCGCCAGCAGCCAAGACGTTGTGAGGGGGAAACTGTTTTTT. Translating it yields CASSQDVVRGKLFF.